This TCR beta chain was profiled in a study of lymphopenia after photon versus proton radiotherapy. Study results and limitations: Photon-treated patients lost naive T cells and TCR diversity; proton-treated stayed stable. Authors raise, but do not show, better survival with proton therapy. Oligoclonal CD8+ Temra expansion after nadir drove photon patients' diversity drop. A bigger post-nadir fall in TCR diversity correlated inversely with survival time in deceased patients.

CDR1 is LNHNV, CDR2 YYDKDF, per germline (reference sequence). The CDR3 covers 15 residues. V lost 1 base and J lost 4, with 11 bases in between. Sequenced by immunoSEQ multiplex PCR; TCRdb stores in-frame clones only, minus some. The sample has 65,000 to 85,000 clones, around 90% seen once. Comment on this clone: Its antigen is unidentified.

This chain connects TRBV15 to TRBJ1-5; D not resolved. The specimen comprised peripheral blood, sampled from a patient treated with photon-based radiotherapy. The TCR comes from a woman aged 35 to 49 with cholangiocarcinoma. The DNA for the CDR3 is TGTGCCACCAGCAGAGGGAGTACAGATAATCAGCCCCAGCATTTT. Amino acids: CATSRGSTDNQPQHF.